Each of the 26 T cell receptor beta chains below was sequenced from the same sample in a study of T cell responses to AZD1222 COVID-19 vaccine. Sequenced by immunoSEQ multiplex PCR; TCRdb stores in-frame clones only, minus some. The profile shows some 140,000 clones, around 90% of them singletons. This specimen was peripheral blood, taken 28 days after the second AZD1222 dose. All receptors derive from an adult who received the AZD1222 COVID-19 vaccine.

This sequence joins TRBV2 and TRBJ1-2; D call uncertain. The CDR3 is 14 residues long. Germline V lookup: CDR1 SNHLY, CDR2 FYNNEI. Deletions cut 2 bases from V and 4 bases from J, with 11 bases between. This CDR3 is CASSEMPGPYGYTF. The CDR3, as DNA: TGTGCCAGCAGTGAAATGCCAGGCCCCTATGGCTACACCTTC.

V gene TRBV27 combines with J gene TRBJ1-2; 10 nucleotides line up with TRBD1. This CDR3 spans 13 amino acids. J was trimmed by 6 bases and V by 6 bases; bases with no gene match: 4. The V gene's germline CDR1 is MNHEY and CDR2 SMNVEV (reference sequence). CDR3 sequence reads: CASRTGGVDGYTF. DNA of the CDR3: TGTGCCAGCAGGACAGGGGGCGTGGATGGCTACACCTTC.

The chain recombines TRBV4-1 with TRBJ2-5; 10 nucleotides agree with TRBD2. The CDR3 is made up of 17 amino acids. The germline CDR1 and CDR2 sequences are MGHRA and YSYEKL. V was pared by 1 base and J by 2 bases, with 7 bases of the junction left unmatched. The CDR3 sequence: CASSQGFSGGPQETQYF. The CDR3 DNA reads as TGCGCCAGCAGCCAAGGATTTAGCGGGGGGCCTCAAGAGACCCAGTACTTC.

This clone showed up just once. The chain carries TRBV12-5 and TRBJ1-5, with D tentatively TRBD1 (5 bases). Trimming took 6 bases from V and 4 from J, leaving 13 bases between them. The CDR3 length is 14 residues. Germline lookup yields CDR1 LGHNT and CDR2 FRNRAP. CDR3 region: CASGAGLRNQPQHF. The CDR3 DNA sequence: TGTGCTAGTGGGGCAGGGTTAAGGAATCAGCCCCAGCATTTT.

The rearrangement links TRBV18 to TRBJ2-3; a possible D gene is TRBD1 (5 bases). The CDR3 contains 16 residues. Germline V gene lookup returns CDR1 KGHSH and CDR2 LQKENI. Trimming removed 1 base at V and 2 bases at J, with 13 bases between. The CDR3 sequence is CASSPLTAGATDTQYF. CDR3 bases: TGTGCCAGCTCACCACTGACAGCAGGAGCCACAGATACGCAGTATTTT.

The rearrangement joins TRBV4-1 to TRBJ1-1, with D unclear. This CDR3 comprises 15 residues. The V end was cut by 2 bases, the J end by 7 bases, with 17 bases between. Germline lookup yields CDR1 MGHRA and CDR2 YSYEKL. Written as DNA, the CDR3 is TGCGCCAGCAGCCAACCCTCCGGGCCCAAGTATGAAGCTTTCTTT. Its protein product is CASSQPSGPKYEAFF.

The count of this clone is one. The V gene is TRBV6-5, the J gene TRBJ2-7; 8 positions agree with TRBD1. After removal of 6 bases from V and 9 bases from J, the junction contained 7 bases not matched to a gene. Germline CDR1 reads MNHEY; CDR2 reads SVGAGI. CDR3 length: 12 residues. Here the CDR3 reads CASRPPDRVQYV. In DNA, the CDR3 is TGTGCCAGCAGGCCTCCGGACAGGGTGCAGTACGTC.

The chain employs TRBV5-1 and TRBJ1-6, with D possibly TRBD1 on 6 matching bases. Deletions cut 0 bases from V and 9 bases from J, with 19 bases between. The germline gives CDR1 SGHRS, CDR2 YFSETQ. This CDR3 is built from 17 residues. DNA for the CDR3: TGCGCCAGCAGCTTGGTGGGGGGCGGAGATCCTGGTTCACCCCTCCACTTT. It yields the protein CASSLVGGGDPGSPLHF.

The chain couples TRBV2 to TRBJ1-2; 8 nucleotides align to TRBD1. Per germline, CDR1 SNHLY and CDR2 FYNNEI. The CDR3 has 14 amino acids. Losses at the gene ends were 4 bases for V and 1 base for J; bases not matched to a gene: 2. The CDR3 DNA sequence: TGTGCCAGCAGTGGGGACAGGAATAACTATGGCTACACCTTC. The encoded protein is CASSGDRNNYGYTF.

CDR3: CASSRKAGVTYNEQFF. The DNA of the CDR3 is TGTGCCAGCAGCCGGAAAGCGGGAGTAACCTACAATGAGCAGTTCTTC. V is TRBV5-4 and J is TRBJ2-1; 8 bases are shared with TRBD2. The CDR3 loop spans 16 amino acids. Germline CDR1 is SGHNT and CDR2 is YYREEE (reference sequence). V was pared by 4 bases and J by 2 bases, with 8 bases of the junction left unmatched.

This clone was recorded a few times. This CDR3 is CAISESEDSGETQYF. CDR3 DNA: TGTGCCATCAGTGAGTCGGAGGATAGCGGGGAGACCCAGTACTTC. The V call is TRBV10-3, the J call TRBJ2-5; 7 bases line up with TRBD2. The germline CDR1 and CDR2 sequences are ENHRY and SYGVKD. The trim removed 0 bases at V and 5 bases at J, leaving 6 bases unmatched. There are 15 residues in the CDR3.

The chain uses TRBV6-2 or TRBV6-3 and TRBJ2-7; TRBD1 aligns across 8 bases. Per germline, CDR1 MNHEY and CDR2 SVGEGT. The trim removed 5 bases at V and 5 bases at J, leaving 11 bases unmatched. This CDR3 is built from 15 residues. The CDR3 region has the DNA TGTGCCAGCAGTGCGCATGCCGGGACAGGAAACGAGCAGTACTTC. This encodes CASSAHAGTGNEQYF.

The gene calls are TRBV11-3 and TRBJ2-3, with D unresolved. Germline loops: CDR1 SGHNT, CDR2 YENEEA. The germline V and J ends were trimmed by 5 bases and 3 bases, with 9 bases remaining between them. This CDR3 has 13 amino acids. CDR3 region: CASSPQMTDTQYF. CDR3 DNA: TGTGCCAGCAGCCCCCAGATGACAGATACGCAGTATTTT.

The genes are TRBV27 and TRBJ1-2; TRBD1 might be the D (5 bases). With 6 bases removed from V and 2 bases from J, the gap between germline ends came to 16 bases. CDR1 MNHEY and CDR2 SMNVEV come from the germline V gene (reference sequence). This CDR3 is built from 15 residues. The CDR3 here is CASRPSGGVNYGYTF. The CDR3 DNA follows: TGTGCCAGCAGGCCATCGGGGGGGGTCAACTATGGCTACACCTTC.

CDR3 sequence (DNA): TGCAGCGTTCACCGGGACAGGGGACTGAACACTGAAGCTTTCTTT. It is translated as CSVHRDRGLNTEAFF. This chain joins TRBV29-1 and TRBJ1-1; 10 bases match TRBD1. The V gene's germline CDR1 is SQVTM and CDR2 ANQGSEA. This CDR3 has 15 residues. The V segment lost 5 bases and the J segment 0 bases; nucleotides outside the gene matches: 6.

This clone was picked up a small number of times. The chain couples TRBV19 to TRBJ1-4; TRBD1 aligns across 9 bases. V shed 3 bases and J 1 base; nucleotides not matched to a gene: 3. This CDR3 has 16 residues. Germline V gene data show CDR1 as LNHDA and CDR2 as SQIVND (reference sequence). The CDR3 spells CASSMDRGITNEKLFF. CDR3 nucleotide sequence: TGTGCCAGTAGTATGGACAGGGGCATAACTAATGAAAAACTGTTTTTT.

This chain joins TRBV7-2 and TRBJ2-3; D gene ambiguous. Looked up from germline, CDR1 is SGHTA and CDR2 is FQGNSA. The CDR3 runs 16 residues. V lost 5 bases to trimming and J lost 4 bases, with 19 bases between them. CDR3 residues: CASSLNPFDSPDTQYF. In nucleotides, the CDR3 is TGTGCCAGCAGCCTTAACCCATTCGACTCCCCAGATACGCAGTATTTT.

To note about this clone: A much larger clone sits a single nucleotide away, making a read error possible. This CDR3 is CASQVNTEAFF. The DNA of the CDR3 is TGTGCCAGCCAAGTGAACACTGAAGCTTTCTTT. The chain carries TRBV5-6 and TRBJ1-1; D is ambiguous. Germline V gene data show CDR1 as SGHDT and CDR2 as YYEEEE. The CDR3 is made up of 11 amino acids. Trimming left V 7 bases short and J 0 bases short, with 4 bases between.

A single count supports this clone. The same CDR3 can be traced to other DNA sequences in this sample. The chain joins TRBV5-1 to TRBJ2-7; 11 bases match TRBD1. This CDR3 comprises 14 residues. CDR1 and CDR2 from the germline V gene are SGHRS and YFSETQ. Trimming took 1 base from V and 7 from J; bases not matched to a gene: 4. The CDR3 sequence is CASSLRTGGEEQYF. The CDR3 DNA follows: TGCGCCAGCAGCTTGAGGACAGGGGGCGAGGAGCAGTACTTC.

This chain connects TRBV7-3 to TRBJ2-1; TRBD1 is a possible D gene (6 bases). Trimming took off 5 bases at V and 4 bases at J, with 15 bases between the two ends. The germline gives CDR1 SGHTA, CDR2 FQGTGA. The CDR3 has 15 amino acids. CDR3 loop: CASSPSRDKYNEQFF. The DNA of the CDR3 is TGTGCCAGCAGCCCGTCCCGGGACAAGTACAATGAGCAGTTCTTC.

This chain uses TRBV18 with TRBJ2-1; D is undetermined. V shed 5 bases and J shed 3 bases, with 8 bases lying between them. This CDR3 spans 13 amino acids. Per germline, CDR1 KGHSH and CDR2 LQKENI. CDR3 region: CASSGRSYNEQFF. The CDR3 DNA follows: TGTGCCAGCTCAGGGCGGAGCTACAATGAGCAGTTCTTC.

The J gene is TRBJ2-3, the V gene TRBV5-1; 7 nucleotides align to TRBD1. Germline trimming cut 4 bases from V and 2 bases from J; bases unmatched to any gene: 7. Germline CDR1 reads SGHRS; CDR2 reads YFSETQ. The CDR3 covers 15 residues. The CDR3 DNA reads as TGCGCCAGCAGCCCAGGACAGGAGGACACAGATACGCAGTATTTT. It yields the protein CASSPGQEDTDTQYF.

CDR3 sequence reads: CASSTPGLAGGNEQFF. The CDR3 region has the DNA TGTGCCAGCAGCACTCCGGGACTAGCGGGGGGCAATGAGCAGTTCTTC. V usage is TRBV5-4 and J usage is TRBJ2-1; 15 bases agree with TRBD2. Losses at the gene ends were 4 bases for V and 6 bases for J; bases not matched to a gene: 5. Germline CDR1 is SGHNT and CDR2 is YYREEE (reference sequence). The CDR3 has 16 amino acids.

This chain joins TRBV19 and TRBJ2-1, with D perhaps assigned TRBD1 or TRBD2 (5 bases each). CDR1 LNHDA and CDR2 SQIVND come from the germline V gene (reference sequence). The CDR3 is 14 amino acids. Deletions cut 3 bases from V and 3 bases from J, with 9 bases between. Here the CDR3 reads CASSIGASYNEQFF. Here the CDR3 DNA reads TGTGCCAGTAGTATCGGGGCTAGCTACAATGAGCAGTTCTTC.

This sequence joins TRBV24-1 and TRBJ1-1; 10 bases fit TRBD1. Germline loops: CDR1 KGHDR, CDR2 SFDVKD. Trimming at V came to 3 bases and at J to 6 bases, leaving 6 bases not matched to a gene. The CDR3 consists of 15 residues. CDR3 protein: CATSDGGQGRAEAFF. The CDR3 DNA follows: TGTGCCACCAGTGATGGGGGACAGGGGAGGGCTGAAGCTTTCTTT.

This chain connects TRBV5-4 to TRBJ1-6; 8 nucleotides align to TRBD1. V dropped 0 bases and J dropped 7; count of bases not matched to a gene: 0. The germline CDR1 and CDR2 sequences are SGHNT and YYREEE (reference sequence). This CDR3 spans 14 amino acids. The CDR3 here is CASSLGQGNSPLHF. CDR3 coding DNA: TGTGCCAGCAGCTTGGGACAGGGGAATTCACCCCTCCACTTT.